The clone carrying this T cell receptor (beta chain) was detected ten times or more. As yet, its antigen is unknown. Reverse transcription of all isolated RNA meant that expressed TCRB transcripts were sequenced. This table comes from immunoSEQ multiplex PCR, and its TCRdb copy is limited to in-frame clones, with some not included. This sample carries around 140,000 clones, roughly 10% of them seen once, and the ten largest clones take around 0.65%. This sample was included in a study of beta chain features in type 1 diabetes. General study findings and limits: A potential influence of HLA type upon TCRB rearrangement remained unresolved herein.

V lost 6 bases and J 5 bases, leaving 7 bases between the germline ends. The CDR3 is 11 amino acids. CDR1 and CDR2 (germline): ENHRY, SYGVKD. The specimen sequenced was central memory CD4+ T cells from blood. V is TRBV10-3 and J is TRBJ1-1; D possibly corresponds to TRBD1 (5 bases). The sequence was obtained from a woman between 40 and 55 years old in good health. The CDR3 DNA follows: TGTGCCATCAGACAGGAGACTGAAGCTTTCTTT. It specifies CAIRQETEAFF.